What follows is one T cell receptor beta chain and its context. Its antigen is still unknown. This specimen belongs to a study of blood T cells in healthy people across ages. For the study at large: Per every two T cells, about one barcoded beta molecule was captured by template switching. Findings and limits, study-wide: CMV status of donors was not determined, possibly confounding expanded clonotype changes. When set beside aged donors, long-lived donors presented more naive CD4+ cells and higher diversity.

A second about 7 to 11 cycle PCR used barcoded and J-beta primers. TCRdb re-called the 5' RACE reads with MiXCR, one entry per CDR3 protein. The sample shows just over 1 million distinct CDR3 sequences, roughly 45% of them seen only once. Germline V gives CDR1 SGHRS, CDR2 YFSETQ. V lost 0 bases and J lost 2; bases outside the gene matches: 14. The CDR3 has 19 residues. The chain has TRBV5-1 and TRBJ2-7; TRBD2 matches 10 bases. The TCR comes from a woman aged 55 to 70 in good health. Material: blood. CDR3 sequence: CASSLGWPKTLAGAYEQYF. The DNA for the CDR3 is TGCGCCAGCAGCTTGGGGTGGCCTAAAACCCTAGCGGGAGCCTACGAGCAGTACTTC.